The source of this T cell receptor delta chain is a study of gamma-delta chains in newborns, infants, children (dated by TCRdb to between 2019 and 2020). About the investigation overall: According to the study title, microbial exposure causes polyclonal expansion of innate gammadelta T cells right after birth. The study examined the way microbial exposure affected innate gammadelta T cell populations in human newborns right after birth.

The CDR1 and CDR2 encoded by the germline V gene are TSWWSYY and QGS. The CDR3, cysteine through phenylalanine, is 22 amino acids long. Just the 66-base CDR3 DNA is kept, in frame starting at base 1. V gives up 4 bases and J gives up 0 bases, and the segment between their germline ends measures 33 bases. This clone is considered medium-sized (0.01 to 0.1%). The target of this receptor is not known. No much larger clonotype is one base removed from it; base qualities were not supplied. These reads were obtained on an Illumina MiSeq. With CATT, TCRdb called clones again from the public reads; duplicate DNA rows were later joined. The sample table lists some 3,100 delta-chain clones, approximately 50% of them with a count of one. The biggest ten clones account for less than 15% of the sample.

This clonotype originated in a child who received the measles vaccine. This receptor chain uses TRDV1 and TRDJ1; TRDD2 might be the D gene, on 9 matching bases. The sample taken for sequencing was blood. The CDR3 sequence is CALGAAPFLPMGDYLYTDKLIF. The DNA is TGTGCTCTTGGGGCCGCTCCCTTCCTACCGATGGGGGATTACCTGTACACCGATAAACTCATCTTT.